This TCR beta chain was profiled in a study of blood T cell repertoires in COVID-19. Study details: The United States, Italy and Spain provided the acute and convalescent COVID-19 samples.

Data came from immunoSEQ multiplex PCR; TCRdb stores just in-frame clones and leaves some out. The sample has roughly 300,000 clones, approximately 91% seen once; the top ten hold 2.3%. CDR1 is SNHLY, CDR2 FYNNEI, per germline. V was cut by 8 bases and J by 6 bases, with 20 bases left in between. The CDR3 is 15 amino acids. Sequences were obtained from PBMCs or T cells enriched from blood (not recorded which). This sequence joins TRBV2 and TRBJ1-5; tentative D call: TRBD1 (5 bases). This clonotype originated in a woman aged 35 to 49 with acute COVID-19. This CDR3 is CASAREGSKSQPQHF. CDR3 sequence (DNA): TGTGCCAGCGCACGGGAGGGGTCCAAATCTCAGCCCCAGCATTTT. Combining the CDR3 with reference TRBV2 and TRBJ1-5 gives the whole variable domain EPEVTQTPSHQVTQMGQEVILRCVPISNHLYFYWYRQILGQKVEFLVSFYNNEISEKSEIFDDQFSVERPDGSNFTLKIRSTKLEDSAMYFCASAREGSKSQPQHFGDGTRLSIL.